This record concerns one T cell receptor (beta chain) sequence. Its antigen remains unknown. The PCR made use of 60 Vbeta and 13 Jbeta primers. The assay was immunoSEQ multiplex PCR, and TCRdb's table has in-frame clones only and misses some. The table includes about 190,000 clones, about 69% detected once. Germline V gene data show CDR1 as LNHNV and CDR2 as YYDKDF (reference sequence). CDR3 length equals 12 residues. V was trimmed by 5 bases and J by 7 bases, leaving 11 bases between them. This record belongs to a study of cytomegalovirus exposure and HLA in healthy donors. Study-wide findings and caveats: The study designated 150 to 200 TCR beta chains cytomegalovirus-associated. Later work found most CMV-associated TCR beta chains apparently HLA-restricted.

The sequenced material came from PBMCs. This clonotype was obtained from a man aged 25-40 years in good health and CMV-seropositive. This chain links TRBV15 with TRBJ1-1, with D unresolved. The CDR3 DNA follows: TGTGCCACCAGCCTAGCCAGCAGTGAAGCTTTCTTT. Amino acids: CATSLASSEAFF.